This TCR beta chain derives from a study of CD8+ T cells in alopecia areata. Overall study context: At a dose of 5 to 10 mg twice daily, oral tofacitinib was given to treated patients.

It was cDNA, reverse transcribed from extracted RNA, that served as the sequencing template. Libraries were prepared by immunoSEQ multiplex PCR; TCRdb keeps only in-frame clonotypes and omits some of them. Of about 97,000 clones listed, less than 50% are singletons. CDR1 GTSNPN and CDR2 SVGIG come from the germline V gene (reference sequence). The CDR3 contains 12 residues. V gave up 4 bases and J gave up 2 bases, with 8 bases separating them. The TCR originated in a human donor with alopecia areata. Sequencing was carried out using CD4+ T cells sorted from blood. The chain links TRBV30 to TRBJ2-5, with D maybe TRBD2 (5 bases). This CDR3 reads CAWNGRQETQYF. CDR3 coding DNA: TGTGCCTGGAATGGGAGACAAGAGACCCAGTACTTC.